Sequencing of this T cell receptor (beta chain) was carried out in a study of T cell clonotyping in hematopoietic cell transplantation. Study-wide points: Few recipient clonotypes overlapped donors; over 95% were de novo at given depth.

Regarding this clone: Its specificity is unknown.

Some clones are missing from TCRdb's copy, which holds only in-frame ones; the method was immunoSEQ multiplex PCR. The data hold some 13,000 clones, with roughly 60% observed a single time. This CDR3 contains 15 residues. Trimming removed 6 bases from V and 2 bases from J; junction bases left unmatched: 10. Germline V lookup: CDR1 MDHEN, CDR2 SYDVKM. The sequence was obtained from a human donor who either received an allogeneic hematopoietic cell transplant for a myeloid malignancy or was a related donor (not recorded which). Some clones in this sample may be carry-over from other donors' samples. The sample consisted of PBMCs. The chain uses TRBV28 and TRBJ2-7, with TRBD1 identical over 7 bases. The CDR3 nucleotides read TGTGCCAGCAGCCTTAGGGGACAGTCTACCTACGAGCAGTACTTC. This encodes CASSLRGQSTYEQYF.